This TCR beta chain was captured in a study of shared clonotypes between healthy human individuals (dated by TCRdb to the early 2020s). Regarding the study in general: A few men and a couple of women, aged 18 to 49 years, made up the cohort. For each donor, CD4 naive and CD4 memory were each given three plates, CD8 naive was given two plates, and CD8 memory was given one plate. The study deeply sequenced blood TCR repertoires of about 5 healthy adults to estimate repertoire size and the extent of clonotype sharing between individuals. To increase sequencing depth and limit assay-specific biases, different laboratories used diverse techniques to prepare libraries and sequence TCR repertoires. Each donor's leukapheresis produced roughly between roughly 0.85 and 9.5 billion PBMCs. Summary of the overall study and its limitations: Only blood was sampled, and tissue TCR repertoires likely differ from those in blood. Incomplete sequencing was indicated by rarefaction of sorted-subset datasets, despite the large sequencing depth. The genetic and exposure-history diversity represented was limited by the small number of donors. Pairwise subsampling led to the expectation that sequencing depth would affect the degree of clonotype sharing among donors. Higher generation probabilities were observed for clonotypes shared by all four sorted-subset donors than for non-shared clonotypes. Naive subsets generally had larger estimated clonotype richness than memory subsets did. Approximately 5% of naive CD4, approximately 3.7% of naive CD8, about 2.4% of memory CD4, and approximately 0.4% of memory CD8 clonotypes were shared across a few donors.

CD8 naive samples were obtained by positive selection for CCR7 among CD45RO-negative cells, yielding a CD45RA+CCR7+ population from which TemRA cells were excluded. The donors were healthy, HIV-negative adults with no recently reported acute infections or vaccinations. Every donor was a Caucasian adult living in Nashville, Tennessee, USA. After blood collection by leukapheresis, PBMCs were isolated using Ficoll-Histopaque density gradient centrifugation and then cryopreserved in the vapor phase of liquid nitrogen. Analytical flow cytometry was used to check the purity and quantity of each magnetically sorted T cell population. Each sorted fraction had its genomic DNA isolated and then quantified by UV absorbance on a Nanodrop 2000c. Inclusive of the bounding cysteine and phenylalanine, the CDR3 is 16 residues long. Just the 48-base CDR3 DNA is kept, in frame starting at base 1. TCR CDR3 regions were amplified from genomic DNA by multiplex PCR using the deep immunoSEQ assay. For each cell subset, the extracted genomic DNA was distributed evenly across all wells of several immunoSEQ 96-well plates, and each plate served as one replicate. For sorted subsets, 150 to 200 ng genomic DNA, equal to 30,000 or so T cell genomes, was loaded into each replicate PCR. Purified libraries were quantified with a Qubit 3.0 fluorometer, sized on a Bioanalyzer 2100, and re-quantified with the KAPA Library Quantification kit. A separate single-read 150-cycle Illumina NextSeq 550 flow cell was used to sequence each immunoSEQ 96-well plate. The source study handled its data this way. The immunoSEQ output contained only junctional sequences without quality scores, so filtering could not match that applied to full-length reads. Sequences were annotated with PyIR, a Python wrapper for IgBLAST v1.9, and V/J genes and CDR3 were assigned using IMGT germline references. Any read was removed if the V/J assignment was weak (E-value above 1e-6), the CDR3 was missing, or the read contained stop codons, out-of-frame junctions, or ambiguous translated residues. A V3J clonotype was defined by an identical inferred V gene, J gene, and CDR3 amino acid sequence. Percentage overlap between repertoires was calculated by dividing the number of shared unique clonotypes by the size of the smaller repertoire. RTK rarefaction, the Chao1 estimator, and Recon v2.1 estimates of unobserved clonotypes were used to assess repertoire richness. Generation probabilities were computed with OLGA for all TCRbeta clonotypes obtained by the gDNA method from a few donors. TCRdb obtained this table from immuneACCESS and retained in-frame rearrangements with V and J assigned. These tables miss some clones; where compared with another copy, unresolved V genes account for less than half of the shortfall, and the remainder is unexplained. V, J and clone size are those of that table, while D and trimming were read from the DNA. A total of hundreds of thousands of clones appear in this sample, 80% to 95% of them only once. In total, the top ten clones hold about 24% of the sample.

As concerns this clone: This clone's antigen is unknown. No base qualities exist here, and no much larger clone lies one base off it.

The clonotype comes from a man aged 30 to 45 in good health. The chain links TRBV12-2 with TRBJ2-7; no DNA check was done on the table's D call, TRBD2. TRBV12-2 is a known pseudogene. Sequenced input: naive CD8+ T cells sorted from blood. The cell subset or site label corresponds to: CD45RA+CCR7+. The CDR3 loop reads CASRLAGGRYSYEQYF. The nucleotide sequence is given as TGTGCAAGTCGCTTAGCAGGCGGGAGGTACTCCTACGAGCAGTACTTC.